This passage covers 9 T cell receptor beta chains from one sample sequenced in a study of T cell responses to AZD1222 COVID-19 vaccine. TCRdb's copy holds only in-frame clones and misses some; the assay was immunoSEQ multiplex PCR. The table has approximately 100,000 clones, nearly 90% seen once. Specimen: peripheral blood, collected 28 days after the second AZD1222 dose. These receptors all come from an adult who received the AZD1222 COVID-19 vaccine.

This rearrangement joins TRBV5-5 to TRBJ1-5; D perhaps matches TRBD1 (5 bases). CDR3 length: 19 residues. Trimming left V 0 bases short and J 0 bases short, with 19 bases between. Germline CDR1 and CDR2: SGHKS and YYEKEE (reference sequence). The DNA for the CDR3 is TGTGCCAGCAGCTTGGAGAGTAACCTGGGGCCGAATAGCAATCAGCCCCAGCATTTT. Protein product: CASSLESNLGPNSNQPQHF. Filled out from reference TRBV5-5 and TRBJ1-5, the complete variable domain reads DAGVTQSPTHLIKTRGQQVTLRCSPISGHKSVSWYQQVLGQGPQFIFQYYEKEERGRGNFPDRFSARQFPNYSSELNVNALLLGDSALYLCASSLESNLGPNSNQPQHFGDGTRLSIL.

The chain has TRBV11-2 and TRBJ1-1, with 7 nucleotides matching TRBD1. Germline V lookup: CDR1 SGHAT, CDR2 FQNNGV. J gave up 5 bases and V 3 bases, and 6 bases lay outside the gene matches. The CDR3 totals 14 residues. CDR3 protein: CASSFGAGGTEAFF. CDR3 DNA sequence: TGTGCCAGCAGCTTTGGAGCAGGGGGAACTGAAGCTTTCTTT.

V gene TRBV2 combines with J gene TRBJ2-1; no clear D gene. The germline V gene encodes CDR1 SNHLY and CDR2 FYNNEI. The CDR3 length is 16 residues. Trimming shortened V by 2 bases and J by 2 bases, and 13 bases separated the two germline ends. The DNA of the CDR3 is TGTGCCAGCAGTGAACCGAGGACCTTAACCTACAATGAGCAGTTCTTC. It encodes CASSEPRTLTYNEQFF.

The chain joins TRBV5-1 to TRBJ1-3, with D maybe TRBD1 (5 bases). CDR1 and CDR2 from the germline V gene are SGHRS and YFSETQ. The V end was cut by 4 bases, the J end by 8 bases, with 10 bases between. The length of the CDR3 is 12 residues. CDR3 nucleotides: TGCGCCAGCAGCCGGGAGGGGTACACCATATATTTT. This codes for CASSREGYTIYF.

This clone was observed a single time. The chain uses TRBV4-1 and TRBJ2-5; 7 bases are a match to TRBD1. Unmatched junction bases numbered 7, after V lost 1 base and J lost 5 bases. The CDR3 extends over 15 amino acids. CDR1 MGHRA and CDR2 YSYEKL come from the germline V gene. The CDR3 DNA sequence: TGCGCCAGCAGCCAAGTCAGATTACAGGGGGAGACCCAGTACTTC. Translated, it gives CASSQVRLQGETQYF.

The chain recombines TRBV7-2 with TRBJ2-3; D remains ambiguous. Trimming left V 3 bases short and J 2 bases short, with 15 bases between. CDR1 is SGHTA, CDR2 FQGNSA, per germline. The CDR3 extends over 16 amino acids. The CDR3 nucleotides read TGTGCCAGCAGCTTGGACGGATTTTCTTTCACAGATACGCAGTATTTT. Translated: CASSLDGFSFTDTQYF.

The V gene is TRBV6-5, the J gene TRBJ2-1; 7 bases map to TRBD2. V shed 7 bases, J shed 5 bases, and the junction held 5 bases outside the gene matches. The CDR3 spans 13 residues. Germline assignment: CDR1 MNHEY and CDR2 SVGAGI. The CDR3: CASIGLDHNEQFF. For the CDR3, the DNA is TGTGCCAGCATTGGACTAGATCACAATGAGCAGTTCTTC.

The V call is TRBV28, the J call TRBJ1-4; a possible D gene is TRBD1 (5 bases). V dropped 3 bases and J dropped 6 bases, with 14 bases sitting between them. Germline CDR1 and CDR2: MDHEN and SYDVKM. The CDR3 contains 15 residues. Here the CDR3 reads CASSFPRAGDEKLFF. The CDR3 DNA sequence: TGTGCCAGCAGTTTCCCCAGGGCTGGGGATGAAAAACTGTTTTTT.

This clone was seen just once. J is TRBJ1-1 and V is TRBV19; possible D gene TRBD1, 6 bases. The V end was cut by 5 bases, the J end by 0 bases, with 10 bases between. The length of the CDR3 is 14 residues. CDR1 LNHDA and CDR2 SQIVND come from the germline V gene (reference sequence). CDR3 sequence: CASSWDILNTEAFF. The CDR3 DNA follows: TGTGCCAGTAGTTGGGACATCCTGAACACTGAAGCTTTCTTT.